The subject of this entry is one TCR beta chain. Researchers made TCR cDNA using 5'RACE template switching, and this step added a universal primer site and UMIs. Via MiXCR, TCRdb re-called the 5' RACE reads, giving one row per CDR3 protein. The table includes about 99,000 distinct CDR3 sequences, approximately 5.5% detected once. This sample was included in a study of T cells after yellow fever vaccination. The material was CD8+ T cells sorted from PBMCs, obtained 10 days after the yellow fever booster vaccination. This sequence originates from a man aged 18 to 30 who received the YFV17D yellow fever vaccine.

The CDR3 bases are TGTGCCAGCAGCAACCCAGGGGTTGACAACACTGAAGCTTTCTTT. Translating it yields CASSNPGVDNTEAFF. V and J are TRBV11-2 and TRBJ1-1; D possibly corresponds to TRBD1 (6 bases). CDR3 length equals 15 residues. Trimming left V 5 bases short and J 2 bases short, with 15 bases between. CDR1 SGHAT and CDR2 FQNNGV come from the germline V gene.